This section outlines one T cell receptor (beta chain) sequence together with its context. These data belong to a study of blood T cell repertoires in COVID-19. Study overall: Acute and convalescent COVID-19 specimens originated in the United States, Italy and Spain. PBMCs, B-cell-depleted T cells, or T cells were the source of the cDNA or gDNA that made up the material.

Per germline, CDR1 SGHNT and CDR2 YYREEE (reference sequence). Trimming shortened V by 4 bases and J by 2 bases, and 3 bases separated the two germline ends. The CDR3 extends over 12 amino acids. Assay: immunoSEQ multiplex PCR; the TCRdb copy retains only in-frame clones and omits some. The sample holds 95,000 to 150,000 clones, approximately 91% seen once. V is TRBV5-4 and J is TRBJ2-2; no firm D call. The TCR originated in a woman older than 75 with acute or convalescent COVID-19. The sample consisted of peripheral blood. For the CDR3, the DNA is TGTGCCAGCAGCCAAAACACCGGGGAGCTGTTTTTT. Residues: CASSQNTGELFF.